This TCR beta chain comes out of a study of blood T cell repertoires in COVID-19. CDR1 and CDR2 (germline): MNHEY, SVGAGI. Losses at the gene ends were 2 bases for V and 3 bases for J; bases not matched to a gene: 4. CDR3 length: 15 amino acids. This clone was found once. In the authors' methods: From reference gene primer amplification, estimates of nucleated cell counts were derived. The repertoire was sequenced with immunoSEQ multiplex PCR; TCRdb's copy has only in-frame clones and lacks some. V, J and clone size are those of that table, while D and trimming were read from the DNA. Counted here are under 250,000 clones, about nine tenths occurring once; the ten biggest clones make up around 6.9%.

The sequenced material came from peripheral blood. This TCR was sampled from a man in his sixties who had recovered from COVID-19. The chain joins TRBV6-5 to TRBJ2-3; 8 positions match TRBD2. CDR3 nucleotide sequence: TGTGCCAGCAGTTACAAGCGGGGGAGGACAGATACGCAGTATTTT. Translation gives CASSYKRGRTDTQYF.